The clone carrying this T cell receptor (beta chain) was seen more than once but under ten times. Its antigen is undetermined. Only one heparinised blood draw was taken per donor, and its volume averaged about 120 mL. Purity of each sorted population was above 98%. V gave up 5 bases and J gave up 7 bases; unmatched junction bases: 6. The germline CDR1 and CDR2 sequences are SGHVS and FQNEAQ. This CDR3 region has 14 residues. Expressed TCRB transcripts were sequenced after all isolated RNA was converted to cDNA. TCRdb keeps only in-frame clones here, not all; method: immunoSEQ multiplex PCR. The sample consists of about 170,000 clones, about 7.8% of them appearing once. The sample comes from a study of beta chain features in type 1 diabetes. Study-level points and caveats: Moderate yet significant TCRB CDR3 shortening was seen in Type 1 diabetes patients in all four CD4+ subsets. These data did not resolve whether HLA type affects TCRB rearrangement.

This receptor was obtained from a woman aged 40 to 50 with type 1 diabetes. The sample consisted of central memory CD4+ T cells from blood. The genes are TRBV7-8 and TRBJ1-4; TRBD1 matches at 8 bases. The CDR3 bases are TGTGCCAGCAGCGCCAGGGGGCGCGTTGAAAAACTGTTTTTT. This encodes CASSARGRVEKLFF.